A single sample is the source of the 15 T cell receptor beta chains below, sequenced in a study of follicular helper T cells after annual influenza vaccination. Sequencing was performed with immunoSEQ multiplex PCR; in TCRdb, only in-frame clones are kept and a portion is missing. This table has over 6,500 clones, less than 85% appearing once. Indicated time point: 2014-2015 season, 7 days after vaccination. Sequencing was performed on CXCR5+ CD38- circulating T follicular helper cells from blood, taken 7 days after influenza vaccination. The sample's subset: circulating Tfh, non-naive CD4+CXCR5+PD-1+ (ICOS+CD38+ or ICOS-CD38-). The source is an adult who received the influenza vaccine.

The rearrangement joins TRBV30 to TRBJ2-3, with D perhaps TRBD2 (7 bases). V was clipped by 5 bases and J by 4 bases, with 16 bases between them. Germline CDR1 reads GTSNPN; CDR2 reads SVGIG (reference sequence). CDR3 length equals 14 residues. The CDR3, as DNA: TGTGCCTGGTGCACCGGGGGGCCTGCAGATACGCAGTATTTT. Translation gives CAWCTGGPADTQYF.

This chain uses TRBV2 with TRBJ2-5; D not resolved. V was cut by 7 bases and J by 2 bases, with 5 bases left in between. CDR3 size: 11 residues. Per germline, CDR1 SNHLY and CDR2 FYNNEI. The CDR3 DNA follows: TGTGCCAGCACCGAACAAGAGACCCAGTACTTC. Its translation: CASTEQETQYF.

This clone appeared once. The rearrangement uses TRBV6-1 and TRBJ2-2, with TRBD2 matching 8 bases. Trimming took 4 bases from V and 6 from J; bases not matched to a gene: 10. The CDR3 is 16 residues long. Per the germline V gene, CDR1 is MNHNS and CDR2 is SASEGT. The CDR3 DNA sequence: TGTGCCAGCAGTGCCCAACGGGGGGGTTGGCCCGGGGAGCTGTTTTTT. The encoded protein is CASSAQRGGWPGELFF.

This chain joins TRBV7-9 and TRBJ1-4; D is perhaps TRBD1 (5 bases). The CDR3 covers 12 residues. Between the trimmed V and J ends, which lost 4 bases and 16 bases, there was a span of 16 bases. The germline V gene has CDR1 SEHNR and CDR2 FQNEAQ (reference sequence). Here the CDR3 reads CASSSSTGTEFF. The CDR3 DNA reads TGTGCCAGCAGCTCTTCGACGGGGACGGAGTTTTTT.

The chain combines TRBV4-2 with TRBJ1-3; D is ambiguous. CDR1 is LGHNA, CDR2 YNFKEQ, per germline. Trimming removed 6 bases at V and 0 bases at J, with 12 bases between. This CDR3 comprises 15 residues. The CDR3 sequence is CASRTDGISGNTIYF. The DNA for the CDR3 is TGTGCCAGCAGAACGGACGGAATCTCTGGAAACACCATATATTTT.

The CDR3 region has the DNA TGTGCCAGCAGCCAGCGCAGGGGAACAGATACGCAGTATTTT. It codes for CASSQRRGTDTQYF. The chain recombines TRBV11-3 with TRBJ2-3, with D possibly being TRBD1 (6 bases). CDR1 SGHNT and CDR2 YENEEA come from the germline V gene. Trimming took off 5 bases at V and 3 bases at J, with 12 bases between the two ends. This CDR3 is built from 14 residues.

The V call is TRBV2, the J call TRBJ1-1, with a possible D match to TRBD1 (6 bases). The length of the CDR3 is 15 residues. V was pared by 5 bases and J by 1 base, with 14 bases between. In germline, CDR1 is SNHLY, CDR2 FYNNEI. DNA of the CDR3: TGTGCCAGCAGTATAGATAAACAGGGGAACACTGAAGCTTTCTTT. It specifies CASSIDKQGNTEAFF.

The chain recombines TRBV2 with TRBJ2-3, with no clear D. The CDR3 is 13 residues long. Germline lookup yields CDR1 SNHLY and CDR2 FYNNEI. V was shortened by 1 base and J by 2 bases, with 4 bases between the two germline ends. The CDR3 region is CASSEEVTDTQYF. CDR3 nucleotide sequence: TGTGCCAGCAGTGAAGAGGTCACAGATACGCAGTATTTT.

The chain combines TRBV7-3 with TRBJ2-1, with 9 bases lining up with TRBD1. Trimming at V came to 0 bases and at J to 12 bases, leaving 3 bases not matched to a gene. Germline V gives CDR1 SGHTA, CDR2 FQGTGA. CDR3 length: 13 amino acids. The CDR3 DNA reads TGTGCCAGCAGCTTAACTTTGGGACAGGGGCAGTTCTTC. This gives the protein CASSLTLGQGQFF.

The rearrangement joins TRBV7-8 to TRBJ1-5, with 9 bases matching TRBD1. The junction had 5 bases not matched to a gene; V was cut back by 3 bases and J by 5 bases. This CDR3 is built from 15 residues. The germline gives CDR1 SGHVS, CDR2 FQNEAQ. The CDR3 loop is CASSFYRGRDQPQHF. The CDR3 bases are TGTGCCAGCAGCTTTTACAGGGGGCGCGATCAGCCCCAGCATTTT.

The table lists this clone with a count of one. The chain is built from TRBV30 and TRBJ1-1; D is perhaps TRBD1 (6 bases). V gave up 3 bases and J gave up 3 bases, with 11 bases separating them. The V gene's germline CDR1 is GTSNPN and CDR2 SVGIG (reference sequence). CDR3 size: 13 residues. DNA for the CDR3: TGTGCCTGGAGCGTAGGGGGTGACACTGAAGCTTTCTTT. Its translation is CAWSVGGDTEAFF.

The chain carries TRBV5-1 and TRBJ1-2, with D hard to call. V was cut by 0 bases and J by 5 bases, with 5 bases left in between. The CDR3 covers 12 residues. Germline CDR1 reads SGHRS; CDR2 reads YFSETQ. This CDR3 is CASSLEGYGYTF. The CDR3 DNA is TGCGCCAGCAGCTTGGAAGGGTATGGCTACACCTTC.

This sequence joins TRBV10-1 and TRBJ2-7; D is ambiguous. The V end was cut by 10 bases, the J end by 0 bases, with 19 bases between. The CDR3 sequence is 15 residues long. Germline V CDR1 and CDR2: WNHNN, SYGVQD (reference sequence). CDR3 residues: CATRVSGNSSYEQYF. The CDR3 DNA follows: TGCGCCACGCGCGTTTCTGGGAACTCCTCCTACGAGCAGTACTTC.

The chain has TRBV4-3 and TRBJ1-2, with TRBD1 as a possible D gene (5 bases). V was pared by 1 base and J by 5 bases, with 11 bases between. The germline V gene has CDR1 LGHNA and CDR2 YSLEER. The CDR3 is made up of 14 amino acids. CDR3 DNA sequence: TGCGCCAGCAGCCAAGGCGGGGGAGGGTATGGCTACACCTTC. This codes for CASSQGGGGYGYTF.

CDR3: CASSLVAGRRTDTQYF. As DNA, the CDR3 is TGCGCCAGCAGCTTGGTTGCGGGGAGGCGCACAGATACGCAGTATTTT. This sequence joins TRBV5-1 and TRBJ2-3; possible D gene TRBD2, 6 bases. The CDR3 is made up of 16 amino acids. Trimming left V 0 bases short and J 1 base short, with 12 bases between. The germline V gene has CDR1 SGHRS and CDR2 YFSETQ.